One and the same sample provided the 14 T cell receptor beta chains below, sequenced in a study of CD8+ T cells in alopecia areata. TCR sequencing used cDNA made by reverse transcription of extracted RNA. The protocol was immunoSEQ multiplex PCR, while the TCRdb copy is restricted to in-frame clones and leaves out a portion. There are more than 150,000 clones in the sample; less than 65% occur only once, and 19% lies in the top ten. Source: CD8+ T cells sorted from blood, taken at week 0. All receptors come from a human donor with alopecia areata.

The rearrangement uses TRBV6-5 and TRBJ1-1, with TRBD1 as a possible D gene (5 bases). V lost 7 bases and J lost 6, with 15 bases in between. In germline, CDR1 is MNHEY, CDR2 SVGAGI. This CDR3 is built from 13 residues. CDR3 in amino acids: CASTVGLGAEAFF. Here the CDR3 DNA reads TGTGCCAGCACGGTGGGGCTGGGTGCTGAAGCTTTCTTT.

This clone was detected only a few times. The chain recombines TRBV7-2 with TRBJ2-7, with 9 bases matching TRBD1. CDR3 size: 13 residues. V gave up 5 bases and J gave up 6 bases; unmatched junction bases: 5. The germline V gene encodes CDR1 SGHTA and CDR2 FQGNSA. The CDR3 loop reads CASSLPTGGEQYF. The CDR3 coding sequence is TGTGCCAGCAGCCTCCCGACAGGGGGCGAGCAGTACTTC.

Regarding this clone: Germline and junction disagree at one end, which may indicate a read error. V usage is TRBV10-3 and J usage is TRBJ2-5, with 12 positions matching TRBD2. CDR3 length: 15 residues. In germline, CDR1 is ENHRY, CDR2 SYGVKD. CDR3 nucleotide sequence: TGTGCCAGCAGTTACTCGACTAGCGGGGGAGAGACCCAGTACTTC. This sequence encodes CASSYSTSGGETQYF.

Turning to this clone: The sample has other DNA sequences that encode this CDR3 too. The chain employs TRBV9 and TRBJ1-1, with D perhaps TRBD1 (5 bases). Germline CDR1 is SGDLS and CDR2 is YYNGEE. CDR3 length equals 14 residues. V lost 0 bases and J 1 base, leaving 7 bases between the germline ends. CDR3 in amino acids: CASSVEGANTEAFF. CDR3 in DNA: TGTGCCAGCAGCGTAGAAGGGGCGAACACTGAAGCTTTCTTT. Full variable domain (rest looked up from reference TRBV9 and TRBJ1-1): DSGVTQTPKHLITATGQRVTLRCSPRSGDLSVYWYQQSLDQGLQFLIQYYNGEERAKGNILERFSAQQFPDLHSELNLSSLELGDSALYFCASSVEGANTEAFFGQGTRLTVV.

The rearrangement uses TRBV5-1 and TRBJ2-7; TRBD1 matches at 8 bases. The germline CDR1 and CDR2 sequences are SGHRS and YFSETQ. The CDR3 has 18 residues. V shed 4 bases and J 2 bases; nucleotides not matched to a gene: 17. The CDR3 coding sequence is TGCGCCAGCAGCACCCGGGACAGGCCGGAACTAGGACCCTACGAGCAGTACTTC. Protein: CASSTRDRPELGPYEQYF.

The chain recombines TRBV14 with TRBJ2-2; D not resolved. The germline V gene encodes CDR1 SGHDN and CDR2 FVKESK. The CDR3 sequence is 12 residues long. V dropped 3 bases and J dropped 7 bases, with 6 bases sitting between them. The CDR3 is CASSQVGGELFF. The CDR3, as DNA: TGTGCCAGCAGCCAGGTCGGCGGGGAGCTGTTTTTT. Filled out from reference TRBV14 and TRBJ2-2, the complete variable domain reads EAGVTQFPSHSVIEKGQTVTLRCDPISGHDNLYWYRRVMGKEIKFLLHFVKESKQDESGMPNNRFLAERTGGTYSTLKVQPAELEDSGVYFCASSQVGGELFFGEGSRLTVL.

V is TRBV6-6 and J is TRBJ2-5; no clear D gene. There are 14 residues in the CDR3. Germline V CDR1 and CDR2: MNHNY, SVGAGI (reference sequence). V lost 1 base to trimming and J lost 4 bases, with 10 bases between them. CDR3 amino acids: CASSYLRVGETQYF. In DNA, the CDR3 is TGTGCCAGCAGTTACTTAAGGGTAGGAGAGACCCAGTACTTC.

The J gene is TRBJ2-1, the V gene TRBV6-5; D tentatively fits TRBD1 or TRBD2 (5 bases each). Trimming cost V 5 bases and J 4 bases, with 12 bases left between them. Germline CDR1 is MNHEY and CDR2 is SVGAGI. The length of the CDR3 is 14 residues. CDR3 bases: TGTGCCAGCAGTGGAAATTGGGGGTACAATGAGCAGTTCTTC. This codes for CASSGNWGYNEQFF.

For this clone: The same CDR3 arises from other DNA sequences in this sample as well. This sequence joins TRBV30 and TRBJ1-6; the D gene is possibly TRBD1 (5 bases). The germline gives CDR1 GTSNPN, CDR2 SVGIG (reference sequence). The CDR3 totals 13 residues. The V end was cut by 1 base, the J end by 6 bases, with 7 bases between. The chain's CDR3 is CAWSGQSNSPLHF. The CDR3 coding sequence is TGTGCCTGGAGTGGACAGAGTAATTCACCCCTCCACTTT.

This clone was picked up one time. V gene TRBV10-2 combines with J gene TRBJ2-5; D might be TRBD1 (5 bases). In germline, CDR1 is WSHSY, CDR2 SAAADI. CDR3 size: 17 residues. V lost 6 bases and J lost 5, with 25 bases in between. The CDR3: CASRVTPLYEDTETQYF. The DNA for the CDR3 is TGCGCCAGCAGGGTAACTCCTTTGTACGAGGACACTGAGACCCAGTACTTC.

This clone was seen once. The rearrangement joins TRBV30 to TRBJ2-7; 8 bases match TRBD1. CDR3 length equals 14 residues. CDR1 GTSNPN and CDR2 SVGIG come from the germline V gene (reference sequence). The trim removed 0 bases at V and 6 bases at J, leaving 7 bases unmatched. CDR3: CAWSVLTTGGEQYF. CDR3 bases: TGTGCCTGGAGTGTACTCACCACAGGGGGCGAGCAGTACTTC.

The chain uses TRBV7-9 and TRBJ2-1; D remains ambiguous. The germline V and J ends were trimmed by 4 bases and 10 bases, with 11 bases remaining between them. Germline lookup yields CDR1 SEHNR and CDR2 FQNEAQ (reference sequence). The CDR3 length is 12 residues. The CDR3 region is CASSSLGREQFF. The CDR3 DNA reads TGTGCCAGCAGCTCCCTAGGTAGGGAGCAGTTCTTC.

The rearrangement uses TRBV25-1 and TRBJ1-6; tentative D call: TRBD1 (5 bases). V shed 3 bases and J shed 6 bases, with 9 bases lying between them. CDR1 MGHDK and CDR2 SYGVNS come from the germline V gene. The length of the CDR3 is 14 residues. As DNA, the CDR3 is TGTGCCAGCAGTGAGGCAGGGCTTAATTCACCCCTCCACTTT. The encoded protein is CASSEAGLNSPLHF.

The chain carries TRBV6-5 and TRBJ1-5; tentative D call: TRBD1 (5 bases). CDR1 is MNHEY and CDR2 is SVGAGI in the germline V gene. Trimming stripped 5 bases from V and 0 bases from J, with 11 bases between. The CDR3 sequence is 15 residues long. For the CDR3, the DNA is TGTGCCAGCAGTCCCTCAGGGCGTAGCAATCAGCCCCAGCATTTT. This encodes CASSPSGRSNQPQHF.